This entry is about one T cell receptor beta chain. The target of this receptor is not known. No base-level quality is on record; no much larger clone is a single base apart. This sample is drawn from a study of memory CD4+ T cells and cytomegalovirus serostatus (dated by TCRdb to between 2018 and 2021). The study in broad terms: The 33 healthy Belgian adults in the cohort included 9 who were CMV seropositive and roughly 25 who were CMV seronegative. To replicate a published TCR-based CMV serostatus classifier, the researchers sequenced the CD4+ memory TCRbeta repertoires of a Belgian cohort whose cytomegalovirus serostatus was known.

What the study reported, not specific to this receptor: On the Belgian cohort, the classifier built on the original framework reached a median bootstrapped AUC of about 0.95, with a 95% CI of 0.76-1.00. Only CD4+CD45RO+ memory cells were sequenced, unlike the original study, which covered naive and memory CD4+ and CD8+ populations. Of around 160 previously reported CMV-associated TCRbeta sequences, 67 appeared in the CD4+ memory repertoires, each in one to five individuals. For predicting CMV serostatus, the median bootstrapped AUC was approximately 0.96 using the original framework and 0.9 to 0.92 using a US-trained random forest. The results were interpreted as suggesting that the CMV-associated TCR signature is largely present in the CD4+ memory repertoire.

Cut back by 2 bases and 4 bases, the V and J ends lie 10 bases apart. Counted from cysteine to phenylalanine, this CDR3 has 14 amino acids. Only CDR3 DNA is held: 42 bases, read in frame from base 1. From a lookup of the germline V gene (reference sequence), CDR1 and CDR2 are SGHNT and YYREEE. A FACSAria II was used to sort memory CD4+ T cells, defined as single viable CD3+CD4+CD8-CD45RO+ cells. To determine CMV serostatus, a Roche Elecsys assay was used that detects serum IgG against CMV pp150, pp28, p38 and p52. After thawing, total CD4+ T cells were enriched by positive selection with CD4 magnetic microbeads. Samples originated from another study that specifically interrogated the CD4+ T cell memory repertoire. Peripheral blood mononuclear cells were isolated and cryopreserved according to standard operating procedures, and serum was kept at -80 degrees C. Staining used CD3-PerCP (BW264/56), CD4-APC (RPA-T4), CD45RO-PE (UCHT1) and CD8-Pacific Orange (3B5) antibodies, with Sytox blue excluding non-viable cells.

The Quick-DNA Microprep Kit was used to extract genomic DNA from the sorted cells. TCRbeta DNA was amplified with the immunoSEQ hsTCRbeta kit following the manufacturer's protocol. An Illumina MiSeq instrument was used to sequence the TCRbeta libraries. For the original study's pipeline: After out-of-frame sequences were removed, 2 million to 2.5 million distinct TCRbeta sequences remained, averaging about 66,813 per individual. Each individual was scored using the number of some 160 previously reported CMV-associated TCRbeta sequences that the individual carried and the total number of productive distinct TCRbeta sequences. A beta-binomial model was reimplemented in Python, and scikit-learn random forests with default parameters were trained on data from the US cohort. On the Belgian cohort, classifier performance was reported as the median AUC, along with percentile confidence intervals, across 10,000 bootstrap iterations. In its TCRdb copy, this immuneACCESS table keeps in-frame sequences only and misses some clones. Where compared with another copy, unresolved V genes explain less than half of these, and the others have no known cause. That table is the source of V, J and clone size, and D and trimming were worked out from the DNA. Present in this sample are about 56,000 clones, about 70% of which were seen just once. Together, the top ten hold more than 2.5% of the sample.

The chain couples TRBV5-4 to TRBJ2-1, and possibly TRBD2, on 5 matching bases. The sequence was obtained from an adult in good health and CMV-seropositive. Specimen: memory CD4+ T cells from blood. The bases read TGTGCCAGCAGCTTAGCGGTAGCGTACAATGAGCAGTTCTTC. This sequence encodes CASSLAVAYNEQFF.